The T cell receptor beta chain under discussion was sequenced for a study of blood T cell repertoires in COVID-19. About the study: In each case, the material was cDNA or gDNA derived from T cells, B-cell-depleted T cells, or PBMCs.

Assay used: immunoSEQ multiplex PCR; TCRdb lists only in-frame clones, some missing. The profile covers some 160,000 clones, with approximately 91% appearing a single time and around 5% taken by the ten largest. Germline CDR1 is SNHLY and CDR2 is FYNNEI. The CDR3 is 13 amino acids. The V gene lost 5 bases and the J gene lost 4 bases, with 11 bases spanning the gap. Sequences were obtained from peripheral blood. The receptor was isolated from a man aged 18 to 35 with COVID-19, enrolled during active disease. The rearrangement uses TRBV2 and TRBJ2-5; the D gene is possibly TRBD2 (5 bases). The CDR3 bases are TGTGCCAGCAGTTTAGGAGGAGGAGAGACCCAGTACTTC. Amino acids: CASSLGGGETQYF.